Listed below are T cell receptor beta chains from one sample, sequenced in a study of cytomegalovirus exposure and HLA in healthy donors. The data were produced by immunoSEQ multiplex PCR, yet TCRdb's version contains in-frame clones alone and is incomplete. The top ten clones hold approximately 2.3% of a sample with roughly 280,000 clones, approximately 70% of them seen once. Sequencing was carried out using PBMCs. The source is a female donor in good health and CMV-seronegative. Both conserved end residues are part of each CDR3. D genes are given only for firm matches. The size field is filled for only some rows; it gives once, few, many or a size class.

CDR3aa: CASKAGLAGTHEQYF
CDR3nt: TGTGCCAGCAAGGCGGGACTAGCGGGAACCCACGAGCAGTACTTC
abundance: NA
v_gene: TRBV2
d_gene: TRBD2
j_gene: TRBJ2-7

CDR3aa: CASSPGGDTEAFF
CDR3nt: TGTGCCAGCTCACCAGGCGGGGACACTGAAGCTTTCTTT
abundance: NA
v_gene: TRBV18
d_gene: NA
j_gene: TRBJ1-1

CDR3aa: CASSTQGVSTDTQYF
CDR3nt: TGTGCCAGCAGCACACAGGGGGTCTCCACAGATACACAGTATTTT
abundance: NA
v_gene: TRBV7-9
d_gene: TRBD1
j_gene: TRBJ2-3

CDR3aa: CASSLAAGAYEQYF
CDR3nt: TGCGCCAGCAGCTTGGCGGCGGGGGCCTACGAGCAGTACTTC
abundance: NA
v_gene: TRBV5-1
d_gene: TRBD2
j_gene: TRBJ2-7

CDR3aa: CASSGSPGGETQYF
CDR3nt: TGTGCCAGCAGCGGGTCTCCGGGGGGGGAGACCCAGTACTTC
abundance: NA
v_gene: TRBV7-2
d_gene: TRBD2
j_gene: TRBJ2-5

CDR3aa: CASSPRGSSGEQYF
CDR3nt: TGTGCCAGCAGCCCGCGCGGGAGCTCGGGCGAGCAGTACTTC
abundance: NA
v_gene: TRBV9
d_gene: TRBD2
j_gene: TRBJ2-7

CDR3aa: CASSSDMNTEAFF
CDR3nt: TGTGCCAGCAGCTCTGACATGAACACTGAAGCTTTCTTT
abundance: few
v_gene: TRBV5-5
d_gene: NA
j_gene: TRBJ1-1

CDR3aa: CASSVALREGDNEQFF
CDR3nt: TGTGCCAGCAGCGTAGCTTTGCGGGAGGGGGACAATGAGCAGTTCTTC
abundance: NA
v_gene: TRBV9
d_gene: TRBD2
j_gene: TRBJ2-1

CDR3aa: CASSKVHTAYEQYF
CDR3nt: TGTGCCAGCAGCAAAGTACACACCGCCTACGAGCAGTACTTC
abundance: few
v_gene: TRBV21-1
d_gene: NA
j_gene: TRBJ2-7

CDR3aa: CASSVSSGRIYEQYF
CDR3nt: TGTGCCAGCAGCGTTTCTAGCGGGAGAATCTACGAGCAGTACTTC
abundance: NA
v_gene: TRBV9
d_gene: TRBD2
j_gene: TRBJ2-7

CDR3aa: CASSRADRHGEKLFF
CDR3nt: TGTGCCAGCAGCCGAGCCGACAGGCATGGGGAAAAACTGTTTTTT
abundance: few
v_gene: TRBV11-3
d_gene: NA
j_gene: TRBJ1-4

CDR3aa: CAIGTSGSYNEQFF
CDR3nt: TGTGCCATCGGTACTAGCGGATCCTACAATGAGCAGTTCTTC
abundance: few
v_gene: TRBV10-3
d_gene: TRBD2
j_gene: TRBJ2-1

CDR3aa: CASSLTSGRARQNTGELFF
CDR3nt: TGCGCCAGCAGCTTGACTAGCGGGAGGGCCCGACAGAACACCGGGGAGCTGTTTTTT
abundance: few
v_gene: TRBV5-1
d_gene: TRBD2
j_gene: TRBJ2-2

CDR3aa: CAISESGTVPRGFF
CDR3nt: TGTGCCATCAGTGAGTCGGGGACAGTGCCTAGGGGGTTCTTC
abundance: NA
v_gene: TRBV10-3
d_gene: TRBD1
j_gene: TRBJ2-1

CDR3aa: CASSRPAGGGGEQFF
CDR3nt: TGTGCCAGCAGTAGGCCAGCGGGAGGTGGGGGTGAGCAGTTCTTC
abundance: NA
v_gene: TRBV25-1
d_gene: TRBD2
j_gene: TRBJ2-1

CDR3aa: CASSQDNQARNYGYTF
CDR3nt: TGCGCCAGCAGCCAAGATAACCAGGCACGTAACTATGGCTACACCTTC
abundance: NA
v_gene: TRBV4-1
d_gene: NA
j_gene: TRBJ1-2

CDR3aa: CASSLAVPTGASSYNEQFF
CDR3nt: TGTGCCAGCAGCTTAGCGGTGCCGACAGGGGCGAGCTCCTACAATGAGCAGTTCTTC
abundance: NA
v_gene: TRBV7-9
d_gene: TRBD1
j_gene: TRBJ2-1

CDR3aa: CASSTTTSGIAYEQYF
CDR3nt: TGTGCCAGTAGTACCACGACTAGCGGGATTGCCTACGAGCAGTACTTC
abundance: NA
v_gene: TRBV19
d_gene: TRBD2
j_gene: TRBJ2-7

CDR3aa: CASSYGTGVNQPQHF
CDR3nt: TGCGCCAGCAGCTACGGGACAGGGGTGAATCAGCCCCAGCATTTT
abundance: NA
v_gene: TRBV5-1
d_gene: TRBD1
j_gene: TRBJ1-5

CDR3aa: CASSRDRGNGNQPQHF
CDR3nt: TGTGCCAGCAGCCGGGACAGGGGGAATGGCAATCAGCCCCAGCATTTT
abundance: NA
v_gene: TRBV2
d_gene: TRBD1
j_gene: TRBJ1-5

CDR3aa: CASTLRDRGGLAKNIQYF
CDR3nt: TGTGCCAGCACCCTACGGGACAGGGGTGGTTTGGCCAAAAACATTCAGTACTTC
abundance: NA
v_gene: TRBV11-2
d_gene: TRBD1
j_gene: TRBJ2-4

CDR3aa: CAGGRRVSTEAFF
CDR3nt: TGTGCCGGGGGCCGGCGGGTCTCCACTGAAGCTTTCTTT
abundance: NA
v_gene: TRBV6-1
d_gene: NA
j_gene: TRBJ1-1

CDR3aa: CASSMGQVLNQPQHF
CDR3nt: TGTGCCAGTAGTATGGGACAGGTCCTGAATCAGCCCCAGCATTTT
abundance: few
v_gene: TRBV19
d_gene: TRBD1
j_gene: TRBJ1-5

CDR3aa: CAISEATGTGNEQFF
CDR3nt: TGTGCCATCAGTGAGGCGACAGGGACCGGGAATGAGCAGTTCTTC
abundance: NA
v_gene: TRBV10-3
d_gene: TRBD1
j_gene: TRBJ2-1

CDR3aa: CASSLSGDASYEQYF
CDR3nt: TGTGCCAGCAGCCTCAGCGGGGATGCCTCCTACGAGCAGTACTTC
abundance: NA
v_gene: TRBV7-2
d_gene: TRBD2
j_gene: TRBJ2-7

CDR3aa: CSASHTHEQFF
CDR3nt: TGCAGTGCTAGCCATACTCATGAGCAGTTCTTC
abundance: NA
v_gene: TRBV20-1
d_gene: NA
j_gene: TRBJ2-1

CDR3aa: CASRAQDTNTGELFF
CDR3nt: TGTGCCAGCAGGGCACAGGATACGAACACCGGGGAGCTGTTTTTT
abundance: NA
v_gene: TRBV27
d_gene: NA
j_gene: TRBJ2-2

CDR3aa: CASSFPRSGIRPDTQYF
CDR3nt: TGTGCCAGCAGCTTTCCCCGTAGCGGGATTCGGCCAGATACGCAGTATTTT
abundance: NA
v_gene: TRBV28
d_gene: TRBD2
j_gene: TRBJ2-3

CDR3aa: CASSLLGGSGNTIYF
CDR3nt: TGTGCCAGCAGCTTGCTGGGGGGCTCTGGAAACACCATATATTTT
abundance: NA
v_gene: TRBV7-9
d_gene: NA
j_gene: TRBJ1-3

CDR3aa: CASNSGQGSTYEQYF
CDR3nt: TGTGCCAGCAACTCCGGACAGGGGTCCACCTACGAGCAGTACTTC
abundance: once
v_gene: TRBV27
d_gene: TRBD1
j_gene: TRBJ2-7

CDR3aa: CASSVGRTGGLSEKLFF
CDR3nt: TGTGCCAGCAGCGTAGGACGAACGGGGGGTCTGAGTGAAAAACTGTTTTTT
abundance: NA
v_gene: TRBV9
d_gene: NA
j_gene: TRBJ1-4

CDR3aa: CASSIDLDNEQFF
CDR3nt: TGCGCCAGCAGCATCGACTTGGACAATGAGCAGTTCTTC
abundance: few
v_gene: TRBV5-1
d_gene: NA
j_gene: TRBJ2-1

CDR3aa: CASSSGGPGNEQFF
CDR3nt: TGTGCCAGCAGCTCGGGAGGGCCAGGGAATGAGCAGTTCTTC
abundance: NA
v_gene: TRBV5-4
d_gene: TRBD2
j_gene: TRBJ2-1

CDR3aa: CASSESSGGTVRYEQYF
CDR3nt: TGCGCCAGCAGTGAGTCCTCGGGAGGTACCGTTCGTTACGAGCAGTACTTC
abundance: NA
v_gene: TRBV10-2
d_gene: TRBD2
j_gene: TRBJ2-7

CDR3aa: CASRQSAEKLFF
CDR3nt: TGTGCCAGCAGACAGTCTGCTGAAAAACTGTTTTTT
abundance: NA
v_gene: TRBV28
d_gene: NA
j_gene: TRBJ1-4

CDR3aa: CASSSPQGRGRKLFF
CDR3nt: TGTGCCAGCAGTTCCCCCCAGGGCCGAGGAAGAAAACTGTTTTTT
abundance: NA
v_gene: TRBV27
d_gene: NA
j_gene: TRBJ1-4

CDR3aa: CASSSGTVHEQYF
CDR3nt: TGTGCCAGCAGCTCCGGGACAGTACACGAGCAGTACTTC
abundance: NA
v_gene: TRBV27
d_gene: TRBD1
j_gene: TRBJ2-7

CDR3aa: CASSELPMAGSQPQHF
CDR3nt: TGTGCCAGCAGTGAATTGCCGATGGCGGGGTCCCAGCCCCAGCATTTT
abundance: NA
v_gene: TRBV6-1
d_gene: NA
j_gene: TRBJ1-5

CDR3aa: CASSVVGLMDTQYF
CDR3nt: TGTGCCAGCAGCGTAGTGGGACTCATGGATACGCAGTATTTT
abundance: NA
v_gene: TRBV9
d_gene: NA
j_gene: TRBJ2-3

CDR3aa: CASSIPGQGGHEQYF
CDR3nt: TGTGCCAGTAGTATCCCGGGACAGGGAGGTCACGAGCAGTACTTC
abundance: NA
v_gene: TRBV19
d_gene: TRBD1
j_gene: TRBJ2-7

CDR3aa: CASSALDSPPYEQYF
CDR3nt: TGTGCCAGCAGTGCTCTAGACAGTCCACCCTACGAGCAGTACTTC
abundance: few
v_gene: TRBV6-1
d_gene: NA
j_gene: TRBJ2-7

CDR3aa: CAWSRPGLAAKAYEQYF
CDR3nt: TGTGCCTGGAGTCGCCCGGGACTAGCGGCTAAGGCCTACGAGCAGTACTTC
abundance: NA
v_gene: TRBV30
d_gene: TRBD2
j_gene: TRBJ2-7

CDR3aa: CASSYTGGSGNTIYF
CDR3nt: TGTGCCAGCAGCTATACGGGGGGCTCTGGAAACACCATATATTTT
abundance: NA
v_gene: TRBV11-3
d_gene: NA
j_gene: TRBJ1-3

CDR3aa: CASSQDEASGKLYNEQFF
CDR3nt: TGCGCCAGCAGCCAAGATGAGGCTAGCGGAAAACTCTACAATGAGCAGTTCTTC
abundance: NA
v_gene: TRBV4-1
d_gene: TRBD2
j_gene: TRBJ2-1

CDR3aa: CASSTRLAGRYEQYF
CDR3nt: TGTGCCAGCAGCACAAGACTAGCGGGTCGGTACGAGCAGTACTTC
abundance: NA
v_gene: TRBV5-4
d_gene: TRBD2
j_gene: TRBJ2-7

CDR3aa: CASSLVRQGEKLFF
CDR3nt: TGTGCCAGCAGCTTAGTGAGACAGGGAGAAAAACTGTTTTTT
abundance: NA
v_gene: TRBV7-8
d_gene: TRBD1
j_gene: TRBJ1-4

CDR3aa: CASSFGGLVRSYNEQFF
CDR3nt: TGTGCCAGCAGTTTCGGAGGACTGGTCCGTTCCTACAATGAGCAGTTCTTC
abundance: NA
v_gene: TRBV27
d_gene: NA
j_gene: TRBJ2-1

CDR3aa: CASSPGTSGNTGELFF
CDR3nt: TGTGCCAGCTCACCAGGGACTAGCGGTAACACCGGGGAGCTGTTTTTT
abundance: NA
v_gene: TRBV18
d_gene: TRBD2
j_gene: TRBJ2-2

CDR3aa: CASSIGSAGGNTGELFF
CDR3nt: TGTGCCAGTAGTATTGGATCGGCGGGAGGGAACACCGGGGAGCTGTTTTTT
abundance: few
v_gene: TRBV19
d_gene: TRBD2
j_gene: TRBJ2-2

CDR3aa: CASSPRTARSYEQYF
CDR3nt: TGCGCCAGCAGCCCCAGGACAGCCCGCTCCTACGAGCAGTACTTC
abundance: NA
v_gene: TRBV5-1
d_gene: NA
j_gene: TRBJ2-7

CDR3aa: CASSERGLAGVGEQFF
CDR3nt: TGTGCCAGCAGTGAACGGGGACTAGCGGGAGTGGGTGAGCAGTTCTTC
abundance: NA
v_gene: TRBV6-1
d_gene: TRBD2
j_gene: TRBJ2-1

CDR3aa: CASSSGGGSQHF
CDR3nt: TGTGCCAGCAGCTCCGGCGGGGGGTCCCAGCATTTT
abundance: NA
v_gene: TRBV12-1
d_gene: NA
j_gene: TRBJ1-5

CDR3aa: CASSRSDSFSGNTIYF
CDR3nt: TGTGCCAGCAGCCGCAGCGACAGCTTCTCTGGAAACACCATATATTTT
abundance: NA
v_gene: TRBV6-6
d_gene: NA
j_gene: TRBJ1-3

CDR3aa: CASSSRNRTLRGYTF
CDR3nt: TGTGCCAGCAGCTCTCGAAATCGGACACTCAGAGGCTACACCTTC
abundance: NA
v_gene: TRBV5-6
d_gene: NA
j_gene: TRBJ1-2

CDR3aa: CASGRRDGGEKLFF
CDR3nt: TGTGCCAGCGGTAGGAGGGATGGCGGGGAAAAACTGTTTTTT
abundance: NA
v_gene: TRBV6-5
d_gene: NA
j_gene: TRBJ1-4

CDR3aa: CAWSDSSTQHF
CDR3nt: TGTGCCTGGAGTGACAGTTCCACCCAGCATTTT
abundance: NA
v_gene: TRBV30
d_gene: NA
j_gene: TRBJ1-5